This T cell receptor (beta chain) was recorded in a study of brain T cells in children with intractable seizures. Germline-derived CDR1 and CDR2 are MDHEN and SYDVKM. This CDR3 is 11 amino acids long. V was cut by 8 bases and J by 6 bases, with 10 bases left in between. The assay was immunoSEQ multiplex PCR, and TCRdb's table has in-frame clones only and misses some. The table has roughly 80,000 clones, under 95% seen once; the top ten hold around 24%. The receptor comes from a girl aged 2 to 10 with Rasmussen encephalitis and intractable seizures. Sequences were derived from peripheral blood, sampled at surgery. The V call is TRBV28, the J call TRBJ1-2; no firm D call. CDR3 sequence reads: CASLTPNGYTF. The DNA of the CDR3 is TGTGCCAGCCTTACTCCAAATGGCTACACCTTC.